The clone carrying this T cell receptor (beta chain) has ten or more counts. Its antigen is undetermined. UMIs and a universal primer site were added when TCR cDNA was made by 5'RACE template switching. TCRdb used MiXCR to reprocess the 5' RACE reads, holding one entry per CDR3 protein. The repertoire has some 390,000 distinct CDR3 sequences, about 6% of them found once; the top ten carry about 15%. CDR1 DFQATT and CDR2 SNEGSKA come from the germline V gene (reference sequence). The J segment lost 2 bases and the V segment lost 6 bases, leaving 11 bases of the junction unmatched. The CDR3 runs 15 residues. This specimen belongs to a study of T cells after yellow fever vaccination. Whole-study results and caveats: It was a weaker secondary response, yet one that peaked faster, at day 5 versus 15. Among primary-vaccination clones, most reappeared after the booster, at 95% to 96% for CD4 and more than 85% for CD8.

This TCR came from a man aged 30 to 39 who received the YFV17D yellow fever vaccine. The sequences come from PBMCs, collected 5 days after the yellow fever booster vaccination. V usage is TRBV20-1 and J usage is TRBJ2-7; the match to TRBD2 covers 9 bases. As DNA, the CDR3 is TGCAGTGCCGATCTACTAGCGGGCGGGGCCTACGAGCAGTACTTC. This translates into CSADLLAGGAYEQYF.